Presented here are 32 T cell receptor beta chains from one specimen sequenced in a study of early T cells in non-severe SARS-CoV-2 infection. MiXCR, run by TCRdb on the 5' RACE reads, gives a single entry per CDR3 protein. The sample lists tens of thousands of distinct CDR3 sequences, 8.5% to 10% occurring once. The specimen was whole blood, collected at baseline. The receptor set was obtained from an adult who was a healthcare worker with PCR-confirmed SARS-CoV-2 infection or an uninfected control (not recorded which).

At least ten counts were recorded for this clonotype. This chain uses TRBV28 with TRBJ2-3; 7 positions agree with TRBD2. Germline V gives CDR1 MDHEN, CDR2 SYDVKM. The V gene end was trimmed by 7 bases and the J gene end by 4 bases; junction bases not matched to a gene: 11. The CDR3 runs to 15 residues. The CDR3 DNA reads as TGTGCCAGCACCTTGACTAGCCCCATCGCAGATACGCAGTATTTT. Translated: CASTLTSPIADTQYF.

This clonotype was detected ten times or more. The V call is TRBV7-3, the J call TRBJ2-3; no definite D call. This CDR3 has 14 amino acids. The V end lost 1 base, the J end lost 4 bases, and 9 bases lay between the germline ends. Germline assignment: CDR1 SGHTA and CDR2 FQGTGA. The DNA of the CDR3 is TGTGCCAGCAGCTTAAAGCCCAGCGCAGATACGCAGTATTTT. As protein: CASSLKPSADTQYF.

This clonotype was recorded at least ten times. The V gene is TRBV6-6, the J gene TRBJ1-5; 8 bases fit TRBD1. In germline, CDR1 is MNHNY, CDR2 SVGAGI (reference sequence). The CDR3 spans 16 residues. V lost 5 bases and J lost 0; bases outside the gene matches: 6. CDR3 residues: CASSDRGGNSNQPQHF. In DNA, the CDR3 is TGTGCCAGCAGTGACAGGGGAGGTAATAGCAATCAGCCCCAGCATTTT.

This clonotype occurred many times. This chain connects TRBV6-6 to TRBJ2-1; 10 bases agree with TRBD2. Losses at the gene ends were 7 bases for V and 15 bases for J; bases not matched to a gene: 24. The CDR3 contains 17 residues. CDR1 is MNHNY and CDR2 is SVGAGI in the germline V gene (reference sequence). The CDR3 spells CASISRASGTSVYYPFF. CDR3 bases: TGTGCCAGCATTTCAAGGGCCTCCGGGACTAGCGTGTACTATCCGTTCTTC.

This clonotype was seen many times. V gene TRBV29-1 combines with J gene TRBJ2-3; D ambiguous. CDR1 and CDR2 (germline): SQVTM, ANQGSEA. The CDR3 length is 12 residues. Trimming took off 3 bases at V and 0 bases at J, with 4 bases between the two ends. Here the CDR3 DNA reads TGCAGCGTTGACGCTAGCACAGATACGCAGTATTTT. Its protein product is CSVDASTDTQYF.

Many counts were recorded for this clonotype. The V and J genes are TRBV6-2 or TRBV6-3 and TRBJ1-4; D not certain. In germline, CDR1 is MNHEY, CDR2 SVGEGT. There are 13 residues in the CDR3. Trimming left V 6 bases short and J 8 bases short, with 13 bases between. CDR3 loop: CASRTSRREKLFF. The CDR3 DNA sequence: TGTGCCAGCAGAACTTCCCGCCGAGAAAAACTGTTTTTT.

There are a few counts of this clonotype. The rearrangement joins TRBV7-3 to TRBJ2-3; 9 positions match TRBD1. The length of the CDR3 is 13 residues. V lost 5 bases and J lost 11; bases outside the gene matches: 8. Germline V gene sequence: CDR1 SGHTA, CDR2 FQGTGA. CDR3 sequence: CASSPTGQGLQYF. DNA for the CDR3: TGTGCCAGCAGCCCGACAGGACAGGGGTTGCAGTATTTT.

This clonotype was seen many times. The chain uses TRBV18 and TRBJ2-7; tentative D call: TRBD1 (5 bases). This CDR3 has 12 residues. V shed 6 bases and J shed 5 bases, with 11 bases lying between them. CDR1 is KGHSH, CDR2 LQKENI, per germline. The CDR3 is CASSSDTDEQYF. The CDR3 DNA sequence: TGTGCCAGCTCTTCGGACACGGACGAGCAGTACTTC. The entire variable domain, with the rest obtained from reference TRBV18 and TRBJ2-7, is as follows: NAGVMQNPRHLVRRRGQEARLRCSPMKGHSHVYWYRQLPEEGLKFMVYLQKENIIDESGMPKERFSAEFPKEGPSILRIQQVVRGDSAAYFCASSSDTDEQYFGPGTRLTVT.

This clonotype has only a few counts. This chain joins TRBV9 and TRBJ2-1, with 12 positions matching TRBD2. Unmatched junction bases numbered 3, after V lost 0 bases and J lost 5 bases. The germline CDR1 and CDR2 sequences are SGDLS and YYNGEE. The CDR3 is 16 amino acids. In DNA form, the CDR3 reads TGTGCCAGCAGCGTAGCTCCTAGCGGGAGGGACAATGAGCAGTTCTTC. It encodes CASSVAPSGRDNEQFF.

In its sample, this clonotype was seen many times. The chain uses TRBV27 and TRBJ2-3; unclear D gene. CDR1 is MNHEY, CDR2 SMNVEV, per germline (reference sequence). Trimming took off 3 bases at V and 4 bases at J, with 5 bases between the two ends. This CDR3 has 12 residues. CDR3 region: CASSFSPDTQYF. The CDR3 bases are TGTGCCAGCAGTTTTTCCCCAGATACGCAGTATTTT.

CDR3 amino acids: CASSQDGNSPLHF. The CDR3 region has the DNA TGCGCCAGCAGCCAAGACGGGAATTCACCCCTCCACTTT. The V call is TRBV4-1, the J call TRBJ1-6; unclear D gene. The V and J ends lost 0 bases and 7 bases respectively, with 4 bases between them. The V gene's germline CDR1 is MGHRA and CDR2 YSYEKL. The CDR3 has 13 amino acids.

The chain combines TRBV19 with TRBJ1-1; D not certain. Trimming cost V 3 bases and J 1 base, with 6 bases left between them. This CDR3 spans 13 amino acids. Germline V gene data show CDR1 as LNHDA and CDR2 as SQIVND (reference sequence). The CDR3 DNA reads as TGTGCCAGTAGTATTACGAGGAACACTGAAGCTTTCTTT. Protein: CASSITRNTEAFF.

V gene TRBV18 combines with J gene TRBJ1-3; D is perhaps TRBD1 (6 bases). V was trimmed by 3 bases and J by 2 bases, leaving 20 bases between them. In germline, CDR1 is KGHSH, CDR2 LQKENI. The CDR3 has 18 amino acids. This CDR3 is CASSPQSRGSFTGNTIYF. The CDR3 nucleotides are TGTGCCAGCTCACCTCAGAGCAGGGGATCTTTCACTGGAAACACCATATATTTT.

In this sample, this clonotype turned up a few times. The V and J genes are TRBV7-9 and TRBJ2-5; 7 nucleotides align to TRBD2. The germline gives CDR1 SEHNR, CDR2 FQNEAQ (reference sequence). The CDR3 spans 15 residues. V gave up 5 bases and J gave up 5 bases; unmatched junction bases: 11. This CDR3 reads CASSLRGSRGETQYF. For the CDR3, the DNA is TGTGCCAGCAGCCTGCGCGGGAGCCGTGGGGAGACCCAGTACTTC.

By share of the sample, this clonotype is medium-sized. The chain is built from TRBV20-1 and TRBJ1-1, with D possibly TRBD1 on 6 matching bases. This CDR3 region has 14 residues. The germline V gene encodes CDR1 DFQATT and CDR2 SNEGSKA (reference sequence). Trimming took off 0 bases at V and 3 bases at J, with 11 bases between the two ends. In DNA form, the CDR3 reads TGCAGTGCTAGAGATCTACAGGGCCACACTGAAGCTTTCTTT. Amino acids: CSARDLQGHTEAFF.

The V gene is TRBV29-1, the J gene TRBJ1-1; 7 bases are a match to TRBD1. Per germline, CDR1 SQVTM and CDR2 ANQGSEA. Trimming removed 5 bases from V and 7 bases from J; junction bases left unmatched: 1. This CDR3 has 10 amino acids. This CDR3 is CSVRDSEAFF. CDR3 nucleotides: TGCAGCGTTAGGGACAGTGAAGCTTTCTTT. Full variable domain (missing parts from reference TRBV29-1 and TRBJ1-1): SAVISQKPSRDICQRGTSLTIQCQVDSQVTMMFWYRQQPGQSLTLIATANQGSEATYESGFVIDKFPISRPNLTFSTLTVSNMSPEDSSIYLCSVRDSEAFFGQGTRLTVV.

This clonotype was picked up many times. The V and J genes are TRBV7-9 and TRBJ2-7; perhaps D is TRBD1 or TRBD2 (5 bases each). The CDR3 is made up of 17 amino acids. The germline V gene encodes CDR1 SEHNR and CDR2 FQNEAQ (reference sequence). Deletions cut 1 base from V and 0 bases from J, with 16 bases between. The CDR3 coding sequence is TGTGCCAGCAGCTTAGGCACCGGGACGGCTTACTCCTACGAGCAGTACTTC. Encoded protein: CASSLGTGTAYSYEQYF.

The rearrangement links TRBV6-2 or TRBV6-3 to TRBJ2-5; 11 bases align to TRBD2. Germline loops: CDR1 MNHEY, CDR2 SVGEGT. There are 15 residues in the CDR3. The trim removed 6 bases at V and 0 bases at J, leaving 3 bases unmatched. The CDR3 loop reads CASSPGLADQETQYF. The CDR3 DNA is TGTGCCAGCAGCCCGGGACTAGCGGACCAAGAGACCCAGTACTTC.

This clonotype was seen ten or more times. CDR3 sequence (DNA): TGCAGCGTCGCCTACCCTCGACAGGGACCCTACGAGCAGTACTTC. Encoded protein: CSVAYPRQGPYEQYF. The rearrangement links TRBV29-1 to TRBJ2-7; 7 bases line up with TRBD1. Trimming took 6 bases from V and 2 from J; bases not matched to a gene: 13. The CDR3 is 15 amino acids. CDR1 and CDR2 (germline): SQVTM, ANQGSEA.

This clonotype was seen a handful of times. The chain uses TRBV2 and TRBJ1-1, with 9 bases that match TRBD1. Looked up from germline, CDR1 is SNHLY and CDR2 is FYNNEI. The V segment lost 6 bases and the J segment 5 bases; nucleotides outside the gene matches: 4. The length of the CDR3 is 13 residues. CDR3 in amino acids: CASRGTGRTEAFF. CDR3 DNA: TGTGCCAGCAGGGGGACAGGGAGGACTGAAGCTTTCTTT. Variable domain in full (rest from reference TRBV2 and TRBJ1-1): EPEVTQTPSHQVTQMGQEVILRCVPISNHLYFYWYRQILGQKVEFLVSFYNNEISEKSEIFDDQFSVERPDGSNFTLKIRSTKLEDSAMYFCASRGTGRTEAFFGQGTRLTVV.

This clonotype was recorded a few times. The rearrangement uses TRBV6-1 and TRBJ1-5; 7 bases fit TRBD1. Germline-derived CDR1 and CDR2 are MNHNS and SASEGT. This CDR3 has 14 amino acids. Germline trimming cut 4 bases from V and 6 bases from J; bases unmatched to any gene: 6. The CDR3: CASSVSTGPQPQHF. In DNA, the CDR3 is TGTGCCAGCAGTGTTTCGACAGGGCCTCAGCCCCAGCATTTT.

The V and J genes are TRBV5-5 and TRBJ1-1, with D maybe TRBD1 (5 bases). The CDR3 covers 15 residues. Germline loops: CDR1 SGHKS, CDR2 YYEKEE (reference sequence). V lost 2 bases, J lost 1 base, and 12 bases lay in between. This chain's CDR3 is CASSLLLTGNTEAFF. DNA for the CDR3: TGTGCCAGCAGCTTATTGTTAACAGGGAACACTGAAGCTTTCTTT.

This clonotype appeared many times. J is TRBJ2-1 and V is TRBV11-2; D remains unclear. The CDR3 runs 14 residues. In germline, CDR1 is SGHAT, CDR2 FQNNGV. V was cut by 2 bases and J by 4 bases, with 9 bases left in between. CDR3 nucleotides: TGTGCCAGCAGCTTAAGGCAGGCTTACAATGAGCAGTTCTTC. This translates into CASSLRQAYNEQFF.

Many counts were recorded for this clonotype. This chain links TRBV24-1 with TRBJ2-3; D is undetermined. The CDR3 spans 11 residues. Germline loops: CDR1 KGHDR, CDR2 SFDVKD. The V gene lost 9 bases and the J gene lost 3 bases, with 6 bases spanning the gap. CDR3 loop: CATSETDTQYF. The CDR3, as DNA: TGTGCCACCTCAGAAACAGATACGCAGTATTTT.

The rearrangement joins TRBV19 to TRBJ2-5; D ambiguous. V lost 3 bases and J lost 2, with 13 bases in between. Per germline, CDR1 LNHDA and CDR2 SQIVND (reference sequence). This CDR3 has 15 residues. CDR3: CASSISGPDQETQYF. In nucleotides, the CDR3 is TGTGCCAGTAGTATTTCAGGACCCGATCAAGAGACCCAGTACTTC.

This clonotype was seen many times. V is TRBV7-9 and J is TRBJ1-4; D is ambiguous. The CDR3 extends over 14 amino acids. V shed 1 base and J shed 6 bases, with 9 bases lying between them. From germline, CDR1 is SEHNR and CDR2 FQNEAQ (reference sequence). The CDR3 nucleotides are TGTGCCAGCAGCTTAGGCCGCTTGGATGAAAAACTGTTTTTT. Its protein product is CASSLGRLDEKLFF. Full variable domain (outside the CDR3, taken from reference TRBV7-9 and TRBJ1-4): DTGVSQNPRHKITKRGQNVTFRCDPISEHNRLYWYRQTLGQGPEFLTYFQNEAQLEKSRLLSDRFSAERPKGSFSTLEIQRTEQGDSAMYLCASSLGRLDEKLFFGSGTQLSVL.

The table lists this clonotype with many counts. J is TRBJ2-3 and V is TRBV12-3 or TRBV12-4; D not certain. Trimming removed 4 bases from V and 3 bases from J, with 14 bases in between. This CDR3 contains 15 residues. The CDR3 loop is CASSSSYASTDTQYF. CDR3 bases: TGTGCCAGCAGTTCTTCCTATGCATCGACAGATACGCAGTATTTT.

Many counts were recorded for this clonotype. The gene calls are TRBV2 and TRBJ1-2; TRBD1 matches 12 bases. The germline gives CDR1 SNHLY, CDR2 FYNNEI. CDR3 length: 14 amino acids. Trimming took 7 bases from V and 4 from J; bases not matched to a gene: 4. The chain's CDR3 is CASTGTGGIYGYTF. CDR3 in DNA: TGTGCCAGCACCGGGACAGGGGGCATCTATGGCTACACCTTC.

This clonotype was picked up many times. This rearrangement joins TRBV12-3 or TRBV12-4 to TRBJ2-7, with TRBD2 matching over 11 bases. The ends lost 6 bases at V and 5 bases at J; junction bases unmatched: 9. CDR3 size: 15 residues. In DNA form, the CDR3 reads TGTGCCAGCAGCCATAGCGGGAGGGCCGGGAACGAGCAGTACTTC. This translates into CASSHSGRAGNEQYF.

Regarding this clonotype: A read error may produce the germline difference seen at one junction end. This rearrangement joins TRBV20-1 to TRBJ2-7; 8 nucleotides agree with TRBD1. Germline V lookup: CDR1 DFQATT, CDR2 SNEGSKA (reference sequence). The CDR3 is made up of 16 amino acids. CDR3 sequence: CSARATGDSSLYEQYF. DNA for the CDR3: TGCAGTGCCAGAGCGACAGGGGATTCCTCCCTCTACGAGCAGTACTTC.

This clonotype is medium-sized within its sample. The V and J genes are TRBV20-1 and TRBJ1-1; no firm D call. CDR3 length: 11 amino acids. V was trimmed by 6 bases and J by 6 bases, leaving 11 bases between them. The germline V gene encodes CDR1 DFQATT and CDR2 SNEGSKA (reference sequence). This chain's CDR3 is CSAAPIAEAFF. In nucleotides, the CDR3 is TGCAGTGCCGCCCCAATCGCTGAAGCTTTCTTT.

This clonotype was detected many times. The chain combines TRBV6-1 with TRBJ2-5; 12 bases fit TRBD2. Germline V gene sequence: CDR1 MNHNS, CDR2 SASEGT. This CDR3 region has 19 residues. Trimming took 6 bases from V and 2 from J; bases not matched to a gene: 16. The CDR3 DNA is TGTGCCAGCAGAAAACCTCCACCCCTAGGACTAGCGGGACAAGAGACCCAGTACTTC. Amino acids: CASRKPPPLGLAGQETQYF.